The 22 T cell receptor beta chains given below trace back to one sample, sequenced in a study of response to subunit inactivated influenza vaccine. TCRdb redid the calling of the RT-PCR reads with MiXCR, one entry per CDR3 protein. The sample yields 550,000 to 650,000 distinct CDR3 sequences, approximately 10% seen once. This material consisted of PBMCs from blood, taken on the day of vaccination. The source of these receptors is a man aged 50-59 years who received an inactivated influenza vaccine.

This clonotype occurred many times. This chain uses TRBV12-3 or TRBV12-4 with TRBJ2-1; 9 nucleotides agree with TRBD2. The CDR3 runs to 17 residues. With 3 bases clipped from V and 0 bases from J, the junction kept 6 bases outside the gene matches. CDR3 protein: CASSFRGGVLSYNEQFF. The CDR3 DNA reads TGTGCCAGCAGTTTCCGCGGGGGGGTTCTCTCCTACAATGAGCAGTTCTTC.

The chain links TRBV6-5 to TRBJ1-2; D remains ambiguous. The germline V and J ends were trimmed by 0 bases and 6 bases, with 11 bases remaining between them. The CDR3 is 14 residues long. In germline, CDR1 is MNHEY, CDR2 SVGAGI. This chain's CDR3 is CASSYSSTTNGYTF. CDR3 bases: TGTGCCAGCAGTTACTCGTCCACAACTAATGGCTACACCTTC.

The chain joins TRBV5-5 to TRBJ2-7; D gene uncertain. The CDR3 runs to 13 residues. V was clipped by 9 bases and J by 3 bases, with 16 bases between them. CDR1 and CDR2 from the germline V gene are SGHKS and YYEKEE (reference sequence). CDR3 in DNA: TGTGCCATCGGCCCCGGGCTGATCTACGAGCAGTACTTC. This translates into CAIGPGLIYEQYF.

This clonotype was seen a handful of times. This may be a read error: a much more frequent sequence differs by one nucleotide. The V gene is TRBV20-1, the J gene TRBJ2-3; the D gene is possibly TRBD1 (6 bases). The CDR3 consists of 16 residues. V dropped 0 bases and J dropped 5 bases, with 18 bases sitting between them. Germline CDR1 and CDR2: DFQATT and SNEGSKA (reference sequence). As DNA, the CDR3 is TGCAGTGCTAGAGATACCCTAGGGGGAGTGGGAGATACGCAGTATTTT. This encodes CSARDTLGGVGDTQYF.

This clonotype was detected ten times or more. V is TRBV20-1 and J is TRBJ2-1; TRBD2 aligns across 13 bases. The CDR3 is 16 amino acids. J was trimmed by 9 bases and V by 0 bases; bases with no gene match: 8. Germline loops: CDR1 DFQATT, CDR2 SNEGSKA (reference sequence). Here the CDR3 reads CSARDRTSGSWGEQFF. The DNA of the CDR3 is TGCAGTGCTAGAGATCGGACTAGCGGGAGTTGGGGTGAGCAGTTCTTC.

The chain couples TRBV7-9 to TRBJ2-1, with TRBD2 matching over 7 bases. Germline assignment: CDR1 SEHNR and CDR2 FQNEAQ (reference sequence). The V segment lost 1 base and the J segment 9 bases; nucleotides outside the gene matches: 3. This CDR3 contains 13 residues. The DNA of the CDR3 is TGTGCCAGCAGCTTAGAGGCGGGAGCTGAGCAGTTCTTC. Translating gives CASSLEAGAEQFF.

The V call is TRBV4-3, the J call TRBJ1-1, with D uncertain. The CDR3 is made up of 13 amino acids. The V and J ends lost 0 bases and 11 bases respectively, with 13 bases between them. Germline CDR1 is LGHNA and CDR2 is YSLEER. The CDR3 sequence: CASSQDKAGRAFF. The CDR3 DNA reads as TGCGCCAGCAGCCAAGATAAAGCGGGGAGGGCTTTCTTT.

This clonotype was counted a single time. This sequence joins TRBV5-1 and TRBJ2-7; D tentatively reads TRBD1 or TRBD2 (5 bases each). Germline V gene lookup returns CDR1 SGHRS and CDR2 YFSETQ. The CDR3 consists of 14 residues. The V and J ends lost 4 bases and 2 bases respectively, with 13 bases between them. The CDR3 spells CASSRDGATYEQYF. The CDR3 bases are TGCGCCAGCAGCCGTGACGGGGCCACCTACGAGCAGTACTTC.

This clonotype occurred many times. The chain has TRBV6-1 and TRBJ1-2, with no clear D. Germline CDR1 is MNHNS and CDR2 is SASEGT. The CDR3 runs 15 residues. The V end lost 2 bases, the J end lost 4 bases, and 14 bases lay between the germline ends. CDR3 protein: CASSENGGQLYGYTF. The CDR3 coding sequence is TGTGCCAGCAGTGAAAATGGAGGCCAGCTCTATGGCTACACCTTC.

The table lists this clonotype with a few counts. The chain uses TRBV7-9 and TRBJ2-1; D is possibly TRBD2 (6 bases). CDR3 length equals 14 residues. With 3 bases removed from V and 8 bases from J, the gap between germline ends came to 14 bases. Per germline, CDR1 SEHNR and CDR2 FQNEAQ (reference sequence). As DNA, the CDR3 is TGTGCCAGCAGCTTGGGAAGCGGGCTCTATGAGCAGTTCTTC. It yields the protein CASSLGSGLYEQFF.

This clonotype was seen at least ten times. The V call is TRBV20-1, the J call TRBJ2-3, with 9 bases fitting TRBD2. Germline V gene lookup returns CDR1 DFQATT and CDR2 SNEGSKA (reference sequence). Trimming removed 0 bases from V and 4 bases from J; junction bases left unmatched: 5. The CDR3 runs 15 residues. The DNA of the CDR3 is TGCAGTGCTAGAGAGGGGACTAGCTCGTCAGATACGCAGTATTTT. The encoded protein is CSAREGTSSSDTQYF.

This clonotype was counted between two and nine times. The genes are TRBV24-1 and TRBJ2-2; 9 positions match TRBD2. Unmatched junction bases numbered 3, after V lost 6 bases and J lost 2 bases. Per the germline V gene, CDR1 is KGHDR and CDR2 is SFDVKD. This CDR3 is built from 15 residues. CDR3 region: CATSSLAGNTGELFF. DNA for the CDR3: TGTGCCACCAGTTCGCTAGCGGGAAACACCGGGGAGCTGTTTTTT.

This clonotype was observed many times. The V gene is TRBV27, the J gene TRBJ2-7, with a possible D match to TRBD1 (6 bases). The V gene's germline CDR1 is MNHEY and CDR2 SMNVEV (reference sequence). CDR3 length: 16 amino acids. V lost 5 bases and J 3 bases, leaving 20 bases between the germline ends. The CDR3 sequence is CASSPEPGQGNYEQYF. The CDR3 nucleotides are TGTGCCAGCAGTCCCGAGCCGGGGCAGGGGAACTACGAGCAGTACTTC.

This clonotype was counted a few times. This chain connects TRBV24-1 to TRBJ2-7; a weak D match, TRBD1 (6 bases). The germline V and J ends were trimmed by 3 bases and 2 bases, with 10 bases remaining between them. The CDR3 consists of 14 residues. Germline CDR1 and CDR2: KGHDR and SFDVKD. CDR3 in amino acids: CATSDGTPPYEQYF. DNA of the CDR3: TGTGCCACCAGTGATGGGACACCACCCTACGAGCAGTACTTC.

This clonotype was picked up many times. The CDR3 sequence is CASSLGLIGRPPNYGYTF. In nucleotides, the CDR3 is TGTGCCAGCAGCTTAGGGTTAATTGGCCGACCACCCAACTATGGCTACACCTTC. V gene TRBV7-2 combines with J gene TRBJ1-2; D gene ambiguous. This CDR3 contains 18 residues. V was cut by 1 base and J by 2 bases, with 20 bases left in between. Germline V lookup: CDR1 SGHTA, CDR2 FQGNSA.

Many counts were recorded for this clonotype. The rearrangement uses TRBV5-1 and TRBJ2-1, with D uncertain. The CDR3 extends over 13 amino acids. Germline values: CDR1 SGHRS, CDR2 YFSETQ. The germline V and J ends were trimmed by 0 bases and 4 bases, with 5 bases remaining between them. The CDR3 DNA reads TGCGCCAGCAGCTTGGACAGATACAATGAGCAGTTCTTC. As protein: CASSLDRYNEQFF.

The V gene is TRBV4-3, the J gene TRBJ2-3; D gene ambiguous. Trimming removed 1 base from V and 7 bases from J, with 9 bases in between. CDR1 LGHNA and CDR2 YSLEER come from the germline V gene. The CDR3 spans 13 residues. In DNA form, the CDR3 reads TGCGCCAGCAGCCAAGCGGCCTCTCATACGCAGTATTTT. Its translation: CASSQAASHTQYF.

The table lists this clonotype with a few counts. V is TRBV2 and J is TRBJ2-2, with 9 bases identical to TRBD2. The CDR3 spans 17 residues. Looked up from germline, CDR1 is SNHLY and CDR2 is FYNNEI. After removal of 9 bases from V and 2 bases from J, the junction contained 13 bases not matched to a gene. DNA for the CDR3: TGTGCCAGAGGGGGACTAGCAGTACCTCGTAACACCGGGGAGCTGTTTTTT. Its translation is CARGGLAVPRNTGELFF. Drawing the rest from reference TRBV2 and TRBJ2-2, the complete variable domain is EPEVTQTPSHQVTQMGQEVILRCVPISNHLYFYWYRQILGQKVEFLVSFYNNEISEKSEIFDDQFSVERPDGSNFTLKIRSTKLEDSAMYFCARGGLAVPRNTGELFFGEGSRLTVL.

In its sample, this clonotype was seen a few times. The V gene is TRBV27, the J gene TRBJ2-1; D is possibly TRBD2 (5 bases). V dropped 2 bases and J dropped 5 bases, with 13 bases sitting between them. The CDR3 totals 15 residues. Germline CDR1 and CDR2: MNHEY and SMNVEV (reference sequence). This CDR3 is CASSLMAGLHNEQFF. The CDR3 DNA is TGTGCCAGCAGTTTAATGGCGGGCCTTCACAATGAGCAGTTCTTC.

The chain recombines TRBV12-3 or TRBV12-4 with TRBJ1-5; D unclear. This CDR3 is 14 amino acids long. V was cut by 6 bases and J by 1 base, with 10 bases left in between. The CDR3 bases are TGTGCCAGCAGGGCGGGATCAAGCAATCAGCCCCAGCATTTT. The encoded protein is CASRAGSSNQPQHF.

The V call is TRBV6-1, the J call TRBJ2-2; tentative D call: TRBD2 (5 bases). V was trimmed by 6 bases and J by 0 bases, leaving 8 bases between them. The CDR3 has 14 amino acids. The germline CDR1 and CDR2 sequences are MNHNS and SASEGT. CDR3 nucleotide sequence: TGTGCCAGCAGGGGAGACGCGAACACCGGGGAGCTGTTTTTT. Translating gives CASRGDANTGELFF.

This clonotype appeared many times. The chain is built from TRBV28 and TRBJ2-7; the D gene is possibly TRBD1 (6 bases). V lost 2 bases, J lost 1 base, and 9 bases lay in between. The CDR3 is 14 residues long. CDR1 and CDR2 (germline): MDHEN, SYDVKM. For the CDR3, the DNA is TGTGCCAGCAGTTTAAACAGGGTTTCCTACGAGCAGTACTTC. The encoded protein is CASSLNRVSYEQYF.